This TCR beta chain is from a study of T cell changes during pregnancy in multiple sclerosis (dated by TCRdb to the late 2010s). At the level of the whole study: The study examined how the T cell repertoire changed over the course of pregnancy in women with multiple sclerosis.

About this clone: Its antigen is not yet known. The input lacks base qualities; no much larger clone sits a single base away.

At the junction V is shortened by 5 bases and J by 7 bases; bases outside the gene matches: 11. Based on the germline V gene, the CDR1 and CDR2 sequences are MDHEN and SYDVKM. The CDR3, from cysteine to phenylalanine, totals 15 residues. Solely the CDR3 DNA is kept, with 45 bases framed from the first base. The library relied on the immunoSEQ multiplex PCR assay. In its TCRdb copy, this immuneACCESS table keeps in-frame sequences only and misses some clones. Where compared with another copy, unresolved V genes explain less than half of these, and the others have no known cause. The sample contains some 100,000 clones, 91% of them found a single time. The ten most abundant clones make up around 3.1% of the sample.

The sequence came from a female donor with multiple sclerosis, enrolled in a pregnancy study. The rearrangement combines TRBV28 with TRBJ2-7, with 10 middle bases fitting TRBD1. The source material was peripheral blood, sampled in the second trimester of pregnancy. The nucleotide sequence is TGTGCCAGCAGTCGAAGACAGGGGGCCGGGAGGGAGCAGTACTTC. Translated, it gives CASSRRQGAGREQYF.